Presented here are 29 T cell receptor beta chains from one specimen sequenced in a study of graft-versus-host responses after intestinal transplantation. These receptors have no known antigen. TCRdb keeps only in-frame clones here, not all; method: immunoSEQ multiplex PCR. The sample lists about 110,000 clones, 80% to 95% occurring once. This sample comprised unstimulated CD8+ T cells sorted from spleen or lymph node cells, obtained before intestinal transplant. The receptors derive from a human donor who received an intestinal transplant.

The CDR3: CASSSDREETQYF. The CDR3 coding sequence is TGTGCCAGCAGCAGTGACAGGGAAGAGACCCAGTACTTC. This sequence joins TRBV9 and TRBJ2-5, with 7 bases that match TRBD1. The CDR3 spans 13 residues. The J segment lost 3 bases and the V segment lost 4 bases, leaving 3 bases of the junction unmatched. Germline V lookup: CDR1 SGDLS, CDR2 YYNGEE.

The chain has TRBV6-5 and TRBJ2-7; 7 nucleotides align to TRBD2. Germline assignment: CDR1 MNHEY and CDR2 SVGAGI. This CDR3 comprises 15 residues. J gave up 0 bases and V 5 bases, and 7 bases lay outside the gene matches. As DNA, the CDR3 is TGTGCCAGCAGTGGGACTACTGGGCCCTCCTACGAGCAGTACTTC. Translation gives CASSGTTGPSYEQYF.

This chain joins TRBV5-8 and TRBJ2-7; D perhaps matches TRBD2 (6 bases). Between the trimmed V and J ends, which lost 4 bases and 0 bases, there was a span of 17 bases. The CDR3 is 16 residues long. Per the germline V gene, CDR1 is SGHTS and CDR2 is YDEGEE. The CDR3 DNA reads TGTGCCAGCAGCCCGAGGGCGGGGCCCCCCTCCTACGAGCAGTACTTC. This sequence encodes CASSPRAGPPSYEQYF. Complete variable domain (other parts from reference TRBV5-8 and TRBJ2-7): EAGVTQSPTHLIKTRGQQATLRCSPISGHTSVYWYQQALGLGLQFLLWYDEGEERNRGNFPPRFSGRQFPNYSSELNVNALELEDSALYLCASSPRAGPPSYEQYFGPGTRLTVT.

Comment on this clone: At one of its ends the junction is not consistent with the germline gene, which may arise from a read error. V gene TRBV4-2 combines with J gene TRBJ2-7, with D possibly being TRBD1 (6 bases). The germline V gene encodes CDR1 LGHNA and CDR2 YNFKEQ. CDR3 length: 14 amino acids. Written as DNA, the CDR3 is TGTGCCAGCAGCCCAGGACAGAAGGGCTACGGGCAGTACTTC. It yields the protein CASSPGQKGYGQYF.

V is TRBV2 and J is TRBJ2-7; D is uncertain. V was pared by 4 bases and J by 4 bases, with 5 bases between. CDR3 length: 11 amino acids. Germline V gene lookup returns CDR1 SNHLY and CDR2 FYNNEI. CDR3 sequence (DNA): TGTGCCAGCAGTGTGGGGTACGAGCAGTACTTC. Translating it yields CASSVGYEQYF.

This sequence joins TRBV7-9 and TRBJ2-5; no firm D call. The CDR3 runs to 17 residues. Per the germline V gene, CDR1 is SEHNR and CDR2 is FQNEAQ (reference sequence). Deletions cut 5 bases from V and 2 bases from J, with 21 bases between. The CDR3, as DNA: TGTGCCAGCAGCATGCCCCCTGGGGTCCGCGTACAAGAGACCCAGTACTTC. It encodes CASSMPPGVRVQETQYF.

The V call is TRBV19, the J call TRBJ2-7, with 7 bases matching TRBD1. The ends lost 5 bases at V and 3 bases at J; junction bases unmatched: 7. Per germline, CDR1 LNHDA and CDR2 SQIVND (reference sequence). CDR3 size: 14 residues. CDR3 loop: CASSPGQNLYEQYF. The CDR3 DNA is TGTGCCAGTAGTCCGGGACAGAACCTCTACGAGCAGTACTTC. The whole variable domain, filled in from reference TRBV19 and TRBJ2-7, reads DGGITQSPKYLFRKEGQNVTLSCEQNLNHDAMYWYRQDPGQGLRLIYYSQIVNDFQKGDIAEGYSVSREKKESFPLTVTSAQKNPTAFYLCASSPGQNLYEQYFGPGTRLTVT.

This chain links TRBV28 with TRBJ2-7, with unresolved D. Deletions cut 1 base from V and 3 bases from J, with 4 bases between. CDR3 length equals 12 residues. Germline V lookup: CDR1 MDHEN, CDR2 SYDVKM. CDR3 DNA sequence: TGTGCCAGCAGTTTATCCGGCTACGAGCAGTACTTC. Protein: CASSLSGYEQYF.

The V and J genes are TRBV7-9 and TRBJ1-1; D unclear. This CDR3 is built from 12 residues. Trimming cost V 3 bases and J 7 bases, with 9 bases left between them. Germline V gene sequence: CDR1 SEHNR, CDR2 FQNEAQ (reference sequence). The CDR3 DNA reads as TGTGCCAGCAGCTTTGAAGGGTTTGAAGCTTTCTTT. Protein: CASSFEGFEAFF.

J is TRBJ2-1 and V is TRBV7-9; D is uncertain. Germline-derived CDR1 and CDR2 are SEHNR and FQNEAQ (reference sequence). CDR3 size: 13 residues. V was cut by 1 base and J by 8 bases, with 9 bases left in between. The CDR3 is CASSLVRSDEQFF. The CDR3 nucleotides read TGTGCCAGCAGCTTAGTTCGAAGCGATGAGCAGTTCTTC.

The chain couples TRBV2 to TRBJ2-3, with TRBD2 matching 14 bases. The CDR3 loop spans 15 amino acids. The germline V gene encodes CDR1 SNHLY and CDR2 FYNNEI. Trimming removed 9 bases from V and 3 bases from J; junction bases left unmatched: 5. In DNA form, the CDR3 reads TGTGCCAGGCAGACTAGCGGGAGGGGGACAGATACGCAGTATTTT. It yields the protein CARQTSGRGTDTQYF.

The chain combines TRBV30 with TRBJ1-1; D might be TRBD1 (6 bases). This CDR3 is 13 amino acids long. Germline V gene sequence: CDR1 GTSNPN, CDR2 SVGIG (reference sequence). Trimming removed 4 bases from V and 5 bases from J, with 14 bases in between. DNA of the CDR3: TGTGCCTGGATCTCAGGGGTCATGACTGAAGCTTTCTTT. Protein sequence: CAWISGVMTEAFF.

This rearrangement joins TRBV5-4 to TRBJ2-1; 7 positions agree with TRBD1. Germline V CDR1 and CDR2: SGHNT, YYREEE (reference sequence). This CDR3 is 16 amino acids long. J gave up 2 bases and V 4 bases, and 9 bases lay outside the gene matches. The CDR3 loop reads CASSPIRDRAYNEQFF. In nucleotides, the CDR3 is TGTGCCAGCAGCCCGATCCGGGACAGAGCCTACAATGAGCAGTTCTTC.

The chain is built from TRBV19 and TRBJ1-2, with D possibly TRBD1 on 5 matching bases. The ends were cut back, 6 bases at V and 8 bases at J, with 19 bases in the middle. The CDR3 loop spans 14 amino acids. The germline CDR1 and CDR2 sequences are LNHDA and SQIVND (reference sequence). The CDR3 DNA reads as TGTGCCAGTAGCCTCGGGACCGCTAAGGTCGGCTACACCTTC. Residues: CASSLGTAKVGYTF.

The chain is built from TRBV28 and TRBJ1-3, with D uncertain. Germline CDR1 is MDHEN and CDR2 is SYDVKM. V lost 2 bases and J lost 0, with 17 bases in between. The CDR3 extends over 18 amino acids. This CDR3 reads CASSLGWGYSSSGNTIYF. CDR3 sequence (DNA): TGTGCCAGCAGTTTAGGATGGGGTTACAGTAGCTCTGGAAACACCATATATTTT. Together with reference TRBV28 and TRBJ1-3, the CDR3 gives the full variable domain: DVKVTQSSRYLVKRTGEKVFLECVQDMDHENMFWYRQDPGLGLRLIYFSYDVKMKEKGDIPEGYSVSREKKERFSLILESASTNQTSMYLCASSLGWGYSSSGNTIYFGEGSWLTVV.

The genes are TRBV11-3 and TRBJ2-2; 8 bases align to TRBD1. The CDR3 consists of 15 residues. V was clipped by 5 bases and J by 3 bases; unmatched bases: 5. The V gene's germline CDR1 is SGHNT and CDR2 YENEEA. The CDR3 protein is CASSQRQGYTGELFF. In DNA form, the CDR3 reads TGTGCCAGCAGCCAGCGACAGGGGTACACCGGGGAGCTGTTTTTT.

This clone was detected only once. V gene TRBV4-1 combines with J gene TRBJ2-7, with 7 bases identical to TRBD2. Trimming took 5 bases from V and 5 from J; bases not matched to a gene: 6. The CDR3 is 13 residues long. Germline V gene sequence: CDR1 MGHRA, CDR2 YSYEKL. The CDR3 coding sequence is TGCGCCAGCAGCGATGGGGGAGGGGACGAGCAGTACTTC. It specifies CASSDGGGDEQYF.

V is TRBV29-1 and J is TRBJ2-1, with 10 bases aligning to TRBD2. The CDR3 spans 15 residues. Germline V lookup: CDR1 SQVTM, CDR2 ANQGSEA. V shed 4 bases and J 4 bases; nucleotides not matched to a gene: 7. The CDR3 loop is CSVGPLAGIYNEQFF. CDR3 DNA: TGCAGCGTTGGCCCACTAGCGGGGATTTACAATGAGCAGTTCTTC.

This chain uses TRBV30 with TRBJ2-7, with a possible D match to TRBD2 (6 bases). The CDR3 totals 12 residues. The germline V gene encodes CDR1 GTSNPN and CDR2 SVGIG (reference sequence). V lost 3 bases to trimming and J lost 4 bases, with 10 bases between them. CDR3 sequence reads: CAWSGSGYEQYF. The DNA for the CDR3 is TGTGCCTGGAGCGGGAGTGGGTACGAGCAGTACTTC.

The V gene is TRBV7-8, the J gene TRBJ1-3; D ambiguous. Deletions cut 1 base from V and 0 bases from J, with 7 bases between. The CDR3 length is 15 residues. CDR1 is SGHVS, CDR2 FQNEAQ, per germline. The CDR3, as DNA: TGTGCCAGCAGCTTAGTTGCGAACTCTGGAAACACCATATATTTT. It specifies CASSLVANSGNTIYF.

This clone was seen a handful of times. The J gene is TRBJ2-7, the V gene TRBV9, with a possible D match to TRBD1 (6 bases). Trimming cost V 4 bases and J 0 bases, with 14 bases left between them. The CDR3 loop spans 15 amino acids. Germline CDR1 reads SGDLS; CDR2 reads YYNGEE. The CDR3, as DNA: TGTGCCAGCAGCCCGAACAGGGCGAGCTCCTACGAGCAGTACTTC. Protein sequence: CASSPNRASSYEQYF.

A single count supports this clone. The rearrangement links TRBV27 to TRBJ2-3; possibly TRBD2 for D (5 bases). Germline CDR1 and CDR2: MNHEY and SMNVEV (reference sequence). Between the trimmed V and J ends, which lost 4 bases and 2 bases, there was a span of 10 bases. This CDR3 is built from 14 residues. CDR3 bases: TGTGCCAGCAGTTCGGACGGGAACACAGATACGCAGTATTTT. It translates to CASSSDGNTDTQYF.

This clone appeared once. The gene calls are TRBV27 and TRBJ2-7; 7 nucleotides line up with TRBD1. Trimming at V came to 6 bases and at J to 0 bases, leaving 5 bases not matched to a gene. The CDR3 extends over 14 amino acids. Germline CDR1 is MNHEY and CDR2 is SMNVEV (reference sequence). The CDR3 region has the DNA TGTGCCAGCAGGTGGGACAGCTTCTCCTACGAGCAGTACTTC. The encoded protein is CASRWDSFSYEQYF.

Points on this clone: The sample has other DNA sequences that encode this CDR3 too. V gene TRBV27 combines with J gene TRBJ2-7; possible D gene TRBD1, 5 bases. Germline V gives CDR1 MNHEY, CDR2 SMNVEV (reference sequence). The V end lost 2 bases, the J end lost 3 bases, and 8 bases lay between the germline ends. This CDR3 comprises 13 residues. The CDR3: CASSLQGFYEQYF. DNA for the CDR3: TGTGCCAGCAGTTTACAGGGATTCTACGAGCAGTACTTC.

This clone has a single count. The chain has TRBV5-6 and TRBJ2-7; 7 nucleotides line up with TRBD1. V dropped 2 bases and J dropped 2; count of bases not matched to a gene: 10. Germline V CDR1 and CDR2: SGHDT, YYEEEE. The CDR3 has 16 residues. CDR3 region: CASSFVYGDSPYEQYF. CDR3 DNA sequence: TGTGCCAGCAGCTTCGTGTACGGGGACAGCCCCTACGAGCAGTACTTC.

Only a few counts were recorded for this clone. This sequence joins TRBV28 and TRBJ2-7, with a tentative D call TRBD2 (6 bases). Germline loops: CDR1 MDHEN, CDR2 SYDVKM. Trimming took off 3 bases at V and 2 bases at J, with 11 bases between the two ends. CDR3 length: 14 amino acids. This CDR3 reads CASSLRGLAYEQYF. CDR3 coding DNA: TGTGCCAGCAGTTTGCGGGGACTTGCCTACGAGCAGTACTTC. The whole variable domain, filled in from reference TRBV28 and TRBJ2-7, reads DVKVTQSSRYLVKRTGEKVFLECVQDMDHENMFWYRQDPGLGLRLIYFSYDVKMKEKGDIPEGYSVSREKKERFSLILESASTNQTSMYLCASSLRGLAYEQYFGPGTRLTVT.

This chain joins TRBV4-1 and TRBJ1-1, with D unresolved. The V end was cut by 0 bases, the J end by 1 base, with 9 bases between. The CDR3 runs 15 residues. The germline V gene has CDR1 MGHRA and CDR2 YSYEKL. CDR3 nucleotides: TGCGCCAGCAGCCAAGATAGTAAAGCGAACACTGAAGCTTTCTTT. Encoded protein: CASSQDSKANTEAFF.

The V call is TRBV27, the J call TRBJ2-2, with 7 bases matching TRBD1. This CDR3 is 15 amino acids long. V lost 0 bases to trimming and J lost 6 bases; unmatched junction nucleotides: 4. The germline CDR1 and CDR2 sequences are MNHEY and SMNVEV (reference sequence). The CDR3 loop is CASSLSRGRAGELFF. The CDR3 bases are TGTGCCAGCAGTTTATCGAGGGGGCGTGCCGGGGAGCTGTTTTTT.

V gene TRBV7-8 combines with J gene TRBJ2-2; D possibly corresponds to TRBD1 (5 bases). Germline assignment: CDR1 SGHVS and CDR2 FQNEAQ. Deletions cut 5 bases from V and 3 bases from J, with 13 bases between. CDR3 length: 15 amino acids. Written as DNA, the CDR3 is TGTGCCAGCAGCCCCATAGGGGCGGACACCGGGGAGCTGTTTTTT. Translated: CASSPIGADTGELFF.